The T cell receptor beta chain under discussion was sequenced for a study of blood T cell repertoires in COVID-19. Study details: Italy, Spain and the United States were the sources of the convalescent and acute COVID-19 samples. Sample material is recorded as cDNA or gDNA derived from T cells, B-cell-depleted T cells, or PBMCs.

In the source study's methods: Amplification of reference gene primers was used by the study to estimate nucleated cell counts. TCRdb's copy holds only in-frame clones and misses some; the assay was immunoSEQ multiplex PCR. From that table come the V and J calls and clone size; the DNA was used to work out D and trimming. The sample carries 140,000 or so clones, 88% recorded once. Germline CDR1 reads MNHNS; CDR2 reads SASEGT. The CDR3 loop spans 13 amino acids. Trimming took off 1 base at V and 9 bases at J, with 10 bases between the two ends. The chain carries TRBV6-1 and TRBJ1-5; D perhaps matches TRBD1 (5 bases). This receptor was identified in a man in his sixties or seventies with acute or convalescent COVID-19. Input material: peripheral blood. The CDR3 DNA follows: TGTGCCAGCAGTGAAGACAGGTATCCGCCCCAGCATTTT. Its protein is CASSEDRYPPQHF.